The rows below give T cell receptor beta chains drawn from one sample of a study of T-cell memory formation after mild COVID-19. TCRdb independently ran MiXCR on the 5' RACE reads; one entry per CDR3 protein. In the table there are 50,000 or so distinct CDR3 sequences, more than 10% of which are singletons. Sequences were obtained from PBMCs or a T cell subset sorted from them (not recorded which). The receptors were gathered from a man between 18 and 35 years old who had mild COVID-19 (a few samples of this study predate the infection). Cell type and time point are not known. Each CDR3 is given with its conserved first and last residue. The order of the fields is CDR3 protein, CDR3 DNA, D gene, clone size, J gene, V gene. A D gene is named only where the DNA matches it firmly. Rows may omit the clone size; those that give it use once, few, many or a size class.

CATSDPGQQETQYF TGTGCCACCAGTGATCCCGGACAACAAGAGACCCAGTACTTC NA few TRBJ2-5 TRBV24-1
CASSTQETQYF TGTGCCAGCAGCACCCAAGAGACCCAGTACTTC NA NA TRBJ2-5 TRBV5-4
CASSSETGREQYF TGTGCCAGCAGTTCAGAGACAGGGCGGGAGCAGTACTTC TRBD1 many TRBJ2-7 TRBV7-2
CATSRGGRENEKLFF TGTGCCACCAGCAGAGGGGGCCGGGAGAATGAAAAACTGTTTTTT NA few TRBJ1-4 TRBV15
CASSPTWETQYF TGTGCCAGCAGTCCTACCTGGGAGACCCAGTACTTC NA NA TRBJ2-5 TRBV6-2/TRBV6-3
CASSAAGHPYEQYF TGCGCCAGCAGCGCCGCGGGACACCCCTACGAGCAGTACTTC NA few TRBJ2-7 TRBV10-1
CASSPGGGETQYF TGTGCCAGCAGCCCTGGAGGTGGGGAGACCCAGTACTTC NA many TRBJ2-5 TRBV7-2
CASSQPGQGSLGAFF TGTGCCAGCAGCCAACCGGGACAGGGGAGCCTCGGGGCTTTCTTT TRBD1 few TRBJ1-1 TRBV3-1
CASSLDLNEQYF TGTGCCAGCAGCTTAGATCTCAACGAGCAGTACTTC NA NA TRBJ2-7 TRBV7-9
CATTDSPRETQYF TGTGCCACCACGGACAGTCCCCGGGAGACCCAGTACTTC NA NA TRBJ2-5 TRBV25-1
CSASHNSPLHF TGCAGTGCTAGCCATAATTCACCCCTCCACTTT NA many TRBJ1-6 TRBV20-1